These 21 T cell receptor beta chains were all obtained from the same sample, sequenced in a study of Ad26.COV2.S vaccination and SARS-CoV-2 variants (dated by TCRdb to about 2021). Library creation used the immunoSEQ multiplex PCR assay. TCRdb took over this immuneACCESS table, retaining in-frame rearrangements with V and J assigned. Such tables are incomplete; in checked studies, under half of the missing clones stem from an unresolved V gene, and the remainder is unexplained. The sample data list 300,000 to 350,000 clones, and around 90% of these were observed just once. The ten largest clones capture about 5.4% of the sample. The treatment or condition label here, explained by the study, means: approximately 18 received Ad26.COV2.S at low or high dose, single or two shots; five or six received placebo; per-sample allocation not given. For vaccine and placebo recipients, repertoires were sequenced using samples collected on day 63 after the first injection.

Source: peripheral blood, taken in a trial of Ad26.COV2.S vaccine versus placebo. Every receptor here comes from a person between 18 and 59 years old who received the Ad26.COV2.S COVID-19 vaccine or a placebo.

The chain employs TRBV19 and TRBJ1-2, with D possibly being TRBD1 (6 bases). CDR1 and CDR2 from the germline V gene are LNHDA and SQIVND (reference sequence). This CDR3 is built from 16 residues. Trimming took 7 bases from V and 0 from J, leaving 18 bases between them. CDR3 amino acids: CASNPQQGLANYGYTF. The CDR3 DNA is TGTGCCAGTAACCCCCAACAGGGTTTAGCTAACTATGGCTACACCTTC.

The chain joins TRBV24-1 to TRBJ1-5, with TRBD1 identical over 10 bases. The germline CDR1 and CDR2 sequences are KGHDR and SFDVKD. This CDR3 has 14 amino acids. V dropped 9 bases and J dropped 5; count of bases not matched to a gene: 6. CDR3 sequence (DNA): TGTGCCACCGGGTCAGGACAGGGGGATCAGCCCCAGCATTTT. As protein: CATGSGQGDQPQHF.

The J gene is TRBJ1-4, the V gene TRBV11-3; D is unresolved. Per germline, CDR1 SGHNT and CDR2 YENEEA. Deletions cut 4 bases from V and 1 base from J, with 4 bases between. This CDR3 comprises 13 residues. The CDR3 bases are TGTGCCAGCAGCTCCATAACTAATGAAAAACTGTTTTTT. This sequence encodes CASSSITNEKLFF.

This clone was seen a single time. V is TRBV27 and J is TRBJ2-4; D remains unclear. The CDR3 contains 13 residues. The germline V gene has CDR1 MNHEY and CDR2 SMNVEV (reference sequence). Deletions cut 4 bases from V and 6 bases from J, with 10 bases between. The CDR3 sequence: CASSSTTVNIQYF. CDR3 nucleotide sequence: TGTGCCAGCAGTTCCACTACAGTAAACATTCAGTACTTC.

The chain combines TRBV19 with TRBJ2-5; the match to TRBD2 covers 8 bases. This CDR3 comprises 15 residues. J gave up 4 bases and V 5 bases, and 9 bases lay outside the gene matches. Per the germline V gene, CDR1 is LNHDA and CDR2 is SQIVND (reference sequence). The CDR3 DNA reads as TGTGCCAGTAGTGGAGGGACTAGAACGCTAGAGACCCAGTACTTC. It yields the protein CASSGGTRTLETQYF.

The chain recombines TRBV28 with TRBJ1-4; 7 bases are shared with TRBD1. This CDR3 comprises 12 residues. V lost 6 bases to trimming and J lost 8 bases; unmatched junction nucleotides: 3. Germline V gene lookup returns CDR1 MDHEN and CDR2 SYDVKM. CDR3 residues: CASRQGGEKLFF. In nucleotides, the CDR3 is TGTGCCAGCAGGCAGGGGGGGGAAAAACTGTTTTTT.

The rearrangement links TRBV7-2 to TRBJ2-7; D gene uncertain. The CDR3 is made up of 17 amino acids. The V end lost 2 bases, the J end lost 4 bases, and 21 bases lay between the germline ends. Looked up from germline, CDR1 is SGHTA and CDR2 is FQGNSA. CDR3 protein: CASSLRVAASRPYEQYF. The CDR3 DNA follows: TGTGCCAGCAGCTTAAGGGTGGCAGCATCCCGACCTTACGAGCAGTACTTC.

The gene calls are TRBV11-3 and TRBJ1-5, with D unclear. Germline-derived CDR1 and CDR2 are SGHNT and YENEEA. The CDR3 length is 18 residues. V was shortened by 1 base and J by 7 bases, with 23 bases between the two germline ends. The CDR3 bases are TGTGCCAGCAGCTTAGCCCCCGTGGAGGGAAGGGTAAGGCAGCCCCAGCATTTT. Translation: CASSLAPVEGRVRQPQHF.

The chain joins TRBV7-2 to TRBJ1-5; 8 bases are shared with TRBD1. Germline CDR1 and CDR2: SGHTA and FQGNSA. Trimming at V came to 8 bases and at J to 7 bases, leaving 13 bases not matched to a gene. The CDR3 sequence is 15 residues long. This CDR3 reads CASAVGGQGAQPQHF. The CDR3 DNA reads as TGTGCCAGCGCGGTCGGTGGACAGGGAGCGCAGCCCCAGCATTTT. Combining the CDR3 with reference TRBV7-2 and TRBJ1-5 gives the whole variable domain GAGVSQSPSNKVTEKGKDVELRCDPISGHTALYWYRQSLGQGLEFLIYFQGNSAPDKSGLPSDRFSAERTGGSVSTLTIQRTQQEDSAVYLCASAVGGQGAQPQHFGDGTRLSIL.

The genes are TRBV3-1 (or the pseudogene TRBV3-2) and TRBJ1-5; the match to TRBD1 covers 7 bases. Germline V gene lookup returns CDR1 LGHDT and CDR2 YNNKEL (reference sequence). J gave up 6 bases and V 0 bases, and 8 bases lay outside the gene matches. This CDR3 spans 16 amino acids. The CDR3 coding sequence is TGTGCCAGCAGCCAAGATATGGGAGGGGGCGGTCAGCCCCAGCATTTT. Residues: CASSQDMGGGGQPQHF.

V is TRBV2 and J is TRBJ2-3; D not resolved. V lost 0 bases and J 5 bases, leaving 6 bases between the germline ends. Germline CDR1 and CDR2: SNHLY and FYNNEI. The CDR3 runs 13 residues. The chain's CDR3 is CASSEAQEDTQYF. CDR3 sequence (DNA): TGTGCCAGCAGTGAAGCGCAGGAAGATACGCAGTATTTT.

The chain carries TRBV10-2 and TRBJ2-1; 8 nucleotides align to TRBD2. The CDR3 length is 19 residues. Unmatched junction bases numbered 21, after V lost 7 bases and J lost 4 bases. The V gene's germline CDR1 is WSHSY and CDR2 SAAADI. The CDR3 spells CASISQGLTSERVYNEQFF. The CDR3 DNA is TGCGCCAGCATAAGTCAGGGATTGACTAGCGAGAGGGTATACAATGAGCAGTTCTTC.

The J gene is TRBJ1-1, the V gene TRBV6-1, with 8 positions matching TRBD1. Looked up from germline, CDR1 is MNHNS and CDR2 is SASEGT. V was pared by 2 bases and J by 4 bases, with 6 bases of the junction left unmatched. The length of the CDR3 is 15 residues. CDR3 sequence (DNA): TGTGCCAGCAGTGAATCTACAGGGGGTGGCACTGAAGCTTTCTTT. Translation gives CASSESTGGGTEAFF.

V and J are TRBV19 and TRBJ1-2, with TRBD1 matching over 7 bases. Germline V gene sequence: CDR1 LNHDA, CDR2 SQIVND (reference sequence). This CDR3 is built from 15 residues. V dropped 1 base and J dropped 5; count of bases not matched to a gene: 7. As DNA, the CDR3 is TGTGCCAGTAGTATAGCTCGGACAGGCGGTTATGGCTACACCTTC. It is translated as CASSIARTGGYGYTF. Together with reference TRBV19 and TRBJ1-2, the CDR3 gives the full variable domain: DGGITQSPKYLFRKEGQNVTLSCEQNLNHDAMYWYRQDPGQGLRLIYYSQIVNDFQKGDIAEGYSVSREKKESFPLTVTSAQKNPTAFYLCASSIARTGGYGYTFGSGTRLTVV.

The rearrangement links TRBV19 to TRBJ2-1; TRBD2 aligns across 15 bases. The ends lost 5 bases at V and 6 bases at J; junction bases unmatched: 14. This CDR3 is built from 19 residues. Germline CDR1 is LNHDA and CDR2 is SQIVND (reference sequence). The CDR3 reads CASSRTGLAGGRRGNEQFF. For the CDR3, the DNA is TGTGCCAGTAGTCGCACCGGACTAGCGGGGGGGCGTCGGGGCAATGAGCAGTTCTTC.

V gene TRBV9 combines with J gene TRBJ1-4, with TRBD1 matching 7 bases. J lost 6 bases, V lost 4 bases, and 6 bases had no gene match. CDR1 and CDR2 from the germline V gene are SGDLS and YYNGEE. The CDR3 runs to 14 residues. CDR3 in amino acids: CASSPWQGDEKLFF. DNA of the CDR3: TGTGCCAGCAGCCCCTGGCAGGGGGATGAAAAACTGTTTTTT.

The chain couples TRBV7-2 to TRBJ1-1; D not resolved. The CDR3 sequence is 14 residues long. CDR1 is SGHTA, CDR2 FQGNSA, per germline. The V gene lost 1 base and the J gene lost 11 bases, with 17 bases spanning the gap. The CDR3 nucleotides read TGTGCCAGCAGCTTAGATGGGGTAGGGTATCGGGCTTTCTTT. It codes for CASSLDGVGYRAFF.

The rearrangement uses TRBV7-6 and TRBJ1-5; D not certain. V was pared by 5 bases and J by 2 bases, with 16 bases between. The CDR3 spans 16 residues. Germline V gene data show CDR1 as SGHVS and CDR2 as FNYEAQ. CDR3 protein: CASSLGPSVGNQPQHF. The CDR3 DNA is TGTGCCAGCAGCCTAGGACCGTCCGTAGGCAATCAGCCCCAGCATTTT. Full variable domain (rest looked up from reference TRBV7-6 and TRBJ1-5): GAGVSQSPRYKVTKRGQDVALRCDPISGHVSLYWYRQALGQGPEFLTYFNYEAQQDKSGLPNDRFSAERPEGSISTLTIQRTEQRDSAMYRCASSLGPSVGNQPQHFGDGTRLSIL.

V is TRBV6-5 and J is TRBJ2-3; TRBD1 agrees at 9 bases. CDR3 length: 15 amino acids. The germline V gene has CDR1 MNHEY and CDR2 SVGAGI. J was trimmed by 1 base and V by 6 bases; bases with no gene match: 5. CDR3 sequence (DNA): TGTGCCAGCAGATACACAGGGGGCCGCACAGATACGCAGTATTTT. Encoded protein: CASRYTGGRTDTQYF.

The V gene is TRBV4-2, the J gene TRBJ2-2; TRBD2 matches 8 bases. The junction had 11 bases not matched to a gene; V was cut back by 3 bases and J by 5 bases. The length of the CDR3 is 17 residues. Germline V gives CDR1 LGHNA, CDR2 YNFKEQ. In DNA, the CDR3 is TGTGCCAGCAGCCAGGAAACTAGCGGCCCGGAGACCGGGGAGCTGTTTTTT. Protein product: CASSQETSGPETGELFF.

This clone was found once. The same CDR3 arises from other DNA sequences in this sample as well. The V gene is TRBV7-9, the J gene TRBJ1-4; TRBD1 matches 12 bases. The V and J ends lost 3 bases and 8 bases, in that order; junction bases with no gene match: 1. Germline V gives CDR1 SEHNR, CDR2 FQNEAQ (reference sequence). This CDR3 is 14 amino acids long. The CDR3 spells CASSLGTGGEKLFF. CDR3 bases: TGTGCCAGCAGCTTGGGGACAGGGGGCGAAAAACTGTTTTTT.